The clone carrying this TCR beta chain has only a few counts. What it binds is unknown. The junction had 5 bases not matched to a gene; V was cut back by 1 base and J by 1 base. Germline assignment: CDR1 LGHDT and CDR2 YNNKEL (reference sequence). CDR3 size: 17 residues. These data belong to a study of blood T cells in healthy people across ages. Findings of the study overall: A strong correlation was seen between TCR beta diversity and naive T cell percentage.

Each donor supplied about 9.6 milliliters of peripheral blood. The second PCR ran roughly 7 to 11 cycles with a sample-barcoded 5' primer and J-beta primers. Tagging of each cDNA molecule was performed by a template-switch adaptor with 12 random nucleotides. Samples each returned at least 3 million CDR3-containing paired-end reads. Using its own MiXCR run on the 5' RACE reads, TCRdb lists one record per CDR3 protein. The top ten hold 20% to 25% of the sample, which has under 800,000 distinct CDR3 sequences, about 40% seen once. The V and J genes are TRBV3-1 and TRBJ2-5; TRBD2 agrees at 11 bases. What was sequenced was blood. The clonotype was recovered from a woman aged 60-70 years in good health. In DNA form, the CDR3 reads TGTGCCAGCAGCCAAGGATTACTAGCGGGGGTCCAAGAGACCCAGTACTTC. Its translation: CASSQGLLAGVQETQYF.